Below, 29 T cell receptor beta chains from the same sample are listed, as sequenced in a study of blood T cells in healthy people across ages. A second roughly 6 to 12 cycle PCR used barcoded and J-beta primers. Using its own MiXCR run on the 5' RACE reads, TCRdb lists one record per CDR3 protein. This repertoire shows 800,000 to 950,000 distinct CDR3 sequences, around 34% found once; its top ten account for around 13%. The sequencing input was blood. These receptors were collected from a man aged 18 to 30 in good health.

The genes are TRBV20-1 and TRBJ2-1, with 14 bases that match TRBD2. J gave up 8 bases and V 6 bases, and 6 bases lay outside the gene matches. The CDR3 consists of 14 residues. Germline lookup yields CDR1 DFQATT and CDR2 SNEGSKA (reference sequence). The CDR3 loop reads CSATGTSGGDEQFF. The CDR3 bases are TGCAGTGCGACCGGGACTAGCGGGGGTGATGAGCAGTTCTTC.

The chain combines TRBV12-3 or TRBV12-4 with TRBJ2-1; 7 nucleotides agree with TRBD2. Judging by the DNA end, TRBJ2-7 fits better; the J call may be wrong. The CDR3 length is 16 residues. In DNA form, the CDR3 reads TGTGCCAGCAGTCCCCATGCGGGGGTTTCCTACAATGAGCAGTACTTC. Encoded protein: CASSPHAGVSYNEQYF.

V gene TRBV18 combines with J gene TRBJ2-7, with D maybe TRBD1 (6 bases). Trimming left V 6 bases short and J 3 bases short, with 15 bases between. CDR3 length equals 14 residues. The germline V gene encodes CDR1 KGHSH and CDR2 LQKENI. The CDR3 loop reads CASSAITGSYEQYF. CDR3 in DNA: TGTGCCAGCTCGGCAATCACAGGGAGCTACGAGCAGTACTTC. The full variable domain, with the rest looked up from reference TRBV18 and TRBJ2-7, is NAGVMQNPRHLVRRRGQEARLRCSPMKGHSHVYWYRQLPEEGLKFMVYLQKENIIDESGMPKERFSAEFPKEGPSILRIQQVVRGDSAAYFCASSAITGSYEQYFGPGTRLTVT.

This clonotype was seen only a few times. This chain connects TRBV20-1 to TRBJ2-5; 8 bases map to TRBD2. The CDR3 totals 16 residues. Germline V gene sequence: CDR1 DFQATT, CDR2 SNEGSKA (reference sequence). The V segment lost 4 bases and the J segment 0 bases; nucleotides outside the gene matches: 10. The CDR3 loop is CSAKKVRGGNQETQYF. DNA of the CDR3: TGCAGTGCTAAAAAGGTCCGGGGGGGGAACCAAGAGACCCAGTACTTC.

This clonotype was observed a handful of times. One end of the junction varies from germline; a read error may be responsible. The chain has TRBV11-2 and TRBJ1-5, with 7 nucleotides matching TRBD1. Germline V gene data show CDR1 as SGHAT and CDR2 as FQNNGV. The CDR3 loop spans 15 amino acids. For the CDR3, the DNA is TGTGCTAGCAGCTCGCAGGGGGGGAGCAATCAGCCCCAGCATTTT. Its translation: CASSSQGGSNQPQHF.

On this clonotype: This sequence may be a read error, since a much larger clone differs from it by one base. The rearrangement uses TRBV15 and TRBJ2-7, with a possible D match to TRBD1 (6 bases). The J call could be wrong; TRBJ2-5 is a better fit for the DNA end. The germline V gene has CDR1 LNHNV and CDR2 YYDKDF (reference sequence). This CDR3 is 14 amino acids long. DNA for the CDR3: TGTGCCACCAGCAGAGATCAGGACAGTGGGACCCAGTACTTC. It specifies CATSRDQDSGTQYF.

This clonotype showed up just a few times. The junction departs from germline at one end; a sequencing error may be responsible. This chain connects TRBV5-5 to TRBJ2-7, with D hard to call. The end of the DNA is better explained by TRBJ2-5, so the J call may be wrong. The germline gives CDR1 SGHKS, CDR2 YYEKEE (reference sequence). CDR3 length equals 14 residues. The CDR3 here is CASSFPGIQGTQYF. CDR3 nucleotides: TGTGCCAGCAGCTTCCCCGGCATTCAAGGGACCCAGTACTTC.

Only a few counts were recorded for this clonotype. This CDR3 is CASSYYRGGHTEAFF. The CDR3 region has the DNA TGTGCCAGCAGTTATTACAGGGGTGGGCACACTGAAGCTTTCTTT. The chain recombines TRBV6-5 with TRBJ1-1; 7 bases fit TRBD1. Germline V CDR1 and CDR2: MNHEY, SVGAGI. With V trimmed by 3 bases and J by 3 bases, 7 bases remained unmatched. The CDR3 extends over 15 amino acids.

The rearrangement uses TRBV9 and TRBJ2-7; TRBD1 aligns across 9 bases. Germline V CDR1 and CDR2: SGDLS, YYNGEE. The length of the CDR3 is 15 residues. The junction had 9 bases not matched to a gene; V was cut back by 1 base and J by 7 bases. The CDR3 region is CASSVSGQGYNEQYF. The CDR3 DNA is TGTGCCAGCAGCGTATCGGGACAGGGTTACAATGAGCAGTACTTC.

This clonotype was seen a single time. With a much larger clone just one base away, this may be a read error. The genes are TRBV12-3 or TRBV12-4 and TRBJ1-2; D is perhaps TRBD1 (5 bases). The CDR3 loop spans 14 amino acids. The V end was cut by 6 bases, the J end by 8 bases, with 19 bases between. The CDR3: CASRLTPRVEGYTF. CDR3 nucleotide sequence: TGTGCCAGCAGACTGACTCCCAGGGTGGAGGGCTACACCTTC.

Only a few counts were recorded for this clonotype. In nucleotides, the CDR3 is TGTGCCAGCAGCTTCCTCCCCGTGGGACAGGGATTTGAGCAGTTCTTC. Translating gives CASSFLPVGQGFEQFF. The chain employs TRBV7-7 and TRBJ2-1, with 9 bases aligning to TRBD1. From germline, CDR1 is SSHAT and CDR2 FNYEAQ (reference sequence). Unmatched junction bases numbered 12, after V lost 3 bases and J lost 9 bases. CDR3 size: 16 residues.

In its sample, this clonotype was seen a few times. DNA of the CDR3: TGTGCCAGCAGCCGAAATGTAGGACAGGGTAACAATGAGCAGTTCTTC. This encodes CASSRNVGQGNNEQFF. V and J are TRBV12-3 or TRBV12-4 and TRBJ2-1, with 8 positions matching TRBD1. V trimming: 6 bases; J trimming: 5 bases; junction bases outside the gene matches: 12. The CDR3 is 16 amino acids.

The chain couples TRBV25-1 to TRBJ2-3; TRBD2 might be the D (5 bases). The ends were cut back, 8 bases at V and 7 bases at J, with 10 bases in the middle. Germline CDR1 and CDR2: MGHDK and SYGVNS. CDR3 size: 11 residues. The CDR3 DNA reads TGTGCCAGCGTCCTAGCAAATACGCAGTATTTT. Protein sequence: CASVLANTQYF.

This clonotype was found a few times. This sequence joins TRBV5-1 and TRBJ2-1; possible D gene TRBD1, 7 bases. Trimming shortened V by 0 bases and J by 9 bases, and 16 bases separated the two germline ends. The CDR3 covers 15 residues. CDR1 is SGHRS and CDR2 is YFSETQ in the germline V gene. The CDR3 DNA sequence: TGCGCCAGCAGCTTGGTGGAGGGGGCTGTAGGTGAGCAGTTCTTC. Its protein product is CASSLVEGAVGEQFF.

A few counts support this clonotype. This chain links TRBV6-1 with TRBJ2-1; 9 bases map to TRBD1. V gave up 7 bases and J gave up 4 bases; unmatched junction bases: 8. The CDR3 has 15 residues. Germline loops: CDR1 MNHNS, CDR2 SASEGT. In DNA, the CDR3 is TGTGCCAGCAATCGGGGACAGGGATGGTACAATGAGCAGTTCTTC. It encodes CASNRGQGWYNEQFF.

This clonotype was detected a few times. The chain links TRBV6-2 or TRBV6-3 to TRBJ1-5, with D unclear. The CDR3 consists of 14 residues. CDR1 MNHEY and CDR2 SVGEGT come from the germline V gene. Trimming cost V 7 bases and J 3 bases, with 13 bases left between them. CDR3 sequence: CASMPDSTNQPQHF. The CDR3, as DNA: TGTGCCAGCATGCCGGATAGCACCAATCAGCCCCAGCATTTT.

As for this clonotype: With a much larger clone just one base away, this may be a read error. The chain recombines TRBV4-1 with TRBJ2-5; TRBD2 might be the D (7 bases). Between the trimmed V and J ends, which lost 3 bases and 5 bases, there was a span of 19 bases. The CDR3 consists of 16 residues. Germline V lookup: CDR1 MGHRA, CDR2 YSYEKL. CDR3 nucleotides: TGCGCCAGCAGCCAGGTTCATACAGGGAGGGCTGAGACCCAGTACTTC. This gives the protein CASSQVHTGRAETQYF.

V and J are TRBV4-3 and TRBJ1-1; D remains ambiguous. Per the germline V gene, CDR1 is LGHNA and CDR2 is YSLEER. V was clipped by 0 bases and J by 7 bases, with 12 bases between them. The CDR3 consists of 14 residues. In DNA, the CDR3 is TGCGCCAGCAGCCAAGATGACAATTCCCTTGAAGCTTTCTTT. Amino acid sequence: CASSQDDNSLEAFF.

This clonotype was counted only a few times. This sequence joins TRBV6-2 or TRBV6-3 and TRBJ2-1; 11 nucleotides agree with TRBD2. The germline V gene has CDR1 MNHEY and CDR2 SVGEGT. The CDR3 extends over 15 amino acids. The J segment lost 14 bases and the V segment lost 6 bases, leaving 15 bases of the junction unmatched. In DNA, the CDR3 is TGTGCCAGCAGCCCCCGAGGTAGCGGGGGGGTGGGGAAGTTCTTC. It yields the protein CASSPRGSGGVGKFF.

This clonotype was counted only a few times. The chain couples TRBV11-3 to TRBJ1-6; D might be TRBD1 (6 bases). Germline loops: CDR1 SGHNT, CDR2 YENEEA. Trimming pared 4 bases from V and 9 bases from J, leaving 13 bases between. There are 14 residues in the CDR3. In DNA, the CDR3 is TGTGCCAGCAGCTACGGGAGCAGGGGTTCACCCCTCCACTTT. This translates into CASSYGSRGSPLHF.

This clonotype was found a few times. This chain links TRBV4-1 with TRBJ1-5, with a tentative D call TRBD1 (5 bases). Germline-derived CDR1 and CDR2 are MGHRA and YSYEKL. This CDR3 spans 17 amino acids. The germline V and J ends were trimmed by 3 bases and 4 bases, with 19 bases remaining between them. The CDR3 loop reads CASSQLPGRASNQPQHF. CDR3 bases: TGCGCCAGCAGCCAGCTTCCAGGGAGGGCGTCTAATCAGCCCCAGCATTTT.

This chain links TRBV7-2 with TRBJ2-1; the match to TRBD2 covers 7 bases. This CDR3 comprises 16 residues. Unmatched junction bases numbered 12, after V lost 5 bases and J lost 5 bases. The germline V gene encodes CDR1 SGHTA and CDR2 FQGNSA. Here the CDR3 reads CASSPRSAGDHNEQFF. The CDR3 DNA is TGTGCCAGCAGCCCCCGTTCTGCGGGGGACCACAATGAGCAGTTCTTC.

A single count supports this clonotype. This chain uses TRBV24-1 with TRBJ1-5; tentative D call: TRBD1 (6 bases). Germline assignment: CDR1 KGHDR and CDR2 SFDVKD. The CDR3 covers 14 residues. With 9 bases removed from V and 2 bases from J, the gap between germline ends came to 13 bases. The DNA for the CDR3 is TGTGCCACCGGGGGCCGGGACGGCAATCAGCCCCAGCATTTT. Protein: CATGGRDGNQPQHF.

This clonotype was counted many times. This chain uses TRBV5-1 with TRBJ2-3; D may be TRBD2 (6 bases). Germline CDR1 SGHRS, CDR2 YFSETQ. The ends were cut back, 2 bases at V and 2 bases at J, with 9 bases in the middle. The CDR3 consists of 14 residues. The CDR3 loop reads CASSLGTDTDTQYF. CDR3 nucleotide sequence: TGCGCCAGCAGCTTAGGGACTGACACAGATACGCAGTATTTT.

This rearrangement joins TRBV4-3 to TRBJ1-2; 7 bases map to TRBD1. The CDR3 is made up of 15 amino acids. J was trimmed by 2 bases and V by 2 bases; bases with no gene match: 5. Germline V gene sequence: CDR1 LGHNA, CDR2 YSLEER. CDR3 DNA sequence: TGCGCCAGCAGCCAACCGGGACAGCCGAACTATGGCTACACCTTC. Residues: CASSQPGQPNYGYTF.

This clonotype has more than one count but fewer than ten. This chain uses TRBV6-2 or TRBV6-3 with TRBJ2-7, with D perhaps TRBD1 (5 bases). The CDR3 extends over 14 amino acids. CDR1 and CDR2 (germline): MNHEY, SVGEGT. Deletions cut 2 bases from V and 5 bases from J, with 13 bases between. CDR3 in amino acids: CASSYRQGLDEQYF. The CDR3 nucleotides read TGTGCCAGCAGTTACCGCCAGGGTTTGGACGAGCAGTACTTC.

J is TRBJ1-1 and V is TRBV20-1; D might be TRBD1 (6 bases). The V gene's germline CDR1 is DFQATT and CDR2 SNEGSKA (reference sequence). Trimming removed 7 bases from V and 4 bases from J, with 22 bases in between. The CDR3 spans 15 residues. The CDR3 coding sequence is TGCAGTGTGGCGGAACGACGGACAGCCCCCACTGAAGCTTTCTTT. Its protein product is CSVAERRTAPTEAFF.

The rearrangement uses TRBV6-6 and TRBJ2-7; 7 nucleotides agree with TRBD1. The CDR3 is made up of 16 amino acids. The V and J ends lost 8 bases and 0 bases, in that order; junction bases with no gene match: 13. Germline V gene data show CDR1 as MNHNY and CDR2 as SVGAGI (reference sequence). The CDR3 spells CASRPRTGSSSYEQYF. The CDR3 DNA follows: TGTGCCAGCCGTCCGCGGACAGGATCAAGCTCCTACGAGCAGTACTTC.

This chain uses TRBV20-1 with TRBJ1-4; D may be TRBD1 (6 bases). This CDR3 contains 15 residues. Germline V CDR1 and CDR2: DFQATT, SNEGSKA (reference sequence). V was trimmed by 1 base and J by 7 bases, leaving 16 bases between them. CDR3 region: CSARGNTGPREKLFF. Here the CDR3 DNA reads TGCAGTGCTAGAGGGAACACAGGGCCTCGTGAAAAACTGTTTTTT.